At least ten counts were recorded for the clone carrying this T cell receptor (beta chain). Antigen unknown. The data stem from a study of T-cell reconstitution after alpha-beta-depleted transplantation in children. Unique molecular identifiers tagged the TCRbeta library. MiXCR, applied by TCRdb to the PCR reads, yields one record per CDR3 protein. The repertoire has hundreds of thousands of distinct CDR3 sequences, around 13% of them found once; the top ten carry about 0.77%. General study points: Some patients showed high day-60 TCRbeta diversity, which derived from surviving recipient T cells and thymic progenitors. The main origin of T-cell counts and diversity one year after transplant was newly produced T cells. Roughly two months post-transplant, alpha-beta T cells reportedly originated from several hundred graft clones that had expanded.

The germline gives CDR1 MDHEN, CDR2 SYDVKM. V shed 5 bases and J 3 bases; nucleotides not matched to a gene: 10. The CDR3 totals 15 residues. Sequencing was performed on PBMCs, taken before TCRalphabeta/CD19-depleted stem cell transplant. The chain recombines TRBV28 with TRBJ2-7; the match to TRBD2 covers 7 bases. This clonotype was obtained from a girl aged 2-15 years with congenital amegakaryocytic thrombocytopenia, due to receive a stem cell transplant. CDR3: CASSQPQAGLYEQYF. The CDR3 DNA reads TGTGCCAGCAGTCAACCTCAAGCGGGACTCTACGAGCAGTACTTC. Filled out from reference TRBV28 and TRBJ2-7, the complete variable domain reads DVKVTQSSRYLVKRTGEKVFLECVQDMDHENMFWYRQDPGLGLRLIYFSYDVKMKEKGDIPEGYSVSREKKERFSLILESASTNQTSMYLCASSQPQAGLYEQYFGPGTRLTVT.